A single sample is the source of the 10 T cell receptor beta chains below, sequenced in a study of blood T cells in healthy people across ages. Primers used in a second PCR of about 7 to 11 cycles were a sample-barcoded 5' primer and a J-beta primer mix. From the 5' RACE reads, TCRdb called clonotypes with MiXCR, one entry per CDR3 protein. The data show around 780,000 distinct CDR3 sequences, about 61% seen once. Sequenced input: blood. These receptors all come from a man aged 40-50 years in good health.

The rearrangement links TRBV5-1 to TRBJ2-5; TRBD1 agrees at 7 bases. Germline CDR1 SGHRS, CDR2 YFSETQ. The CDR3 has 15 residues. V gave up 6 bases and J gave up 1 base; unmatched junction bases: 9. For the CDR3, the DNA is TGCGCCAGCACAAGAGCCGGGACAGCCCAAGAGACCCAGTACTTC. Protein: CASTRAGTAQETQYF.

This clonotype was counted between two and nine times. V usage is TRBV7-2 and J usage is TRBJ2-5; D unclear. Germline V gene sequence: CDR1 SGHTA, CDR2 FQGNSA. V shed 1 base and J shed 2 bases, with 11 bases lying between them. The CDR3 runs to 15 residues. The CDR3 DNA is TGTGCCAGCAGCTTAGGAGGTGGGGTTCAAGAGACCCAGTACTTC. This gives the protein CASSLGGGVQETQYF.

The CDR3 coding sequence is TGCAGCGTTGAGGGGGTGATGGGGGAAGTAAGCACTGAAGCTTTCTTT. Its protein is CSVEGVMGEVSTEAFF. J is TRBJ1-1 and V is TRBV29-1, with D possibly being TRBD1 (5 bases). Trimming cost V 3 bases and J 4 bases, with 21 bases left between them. The CDR3 has 16 amino acids. Germline V gene data show CDR1 as SQVTM and CDR2 as ANQGSEA.

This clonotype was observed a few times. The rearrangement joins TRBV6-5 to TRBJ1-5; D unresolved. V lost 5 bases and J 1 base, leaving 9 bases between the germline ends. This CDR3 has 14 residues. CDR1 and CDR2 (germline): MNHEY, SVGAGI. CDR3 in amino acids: CASSQDDSNQPQHF. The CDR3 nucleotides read TGTGCCAGCAGTCAAGACGACAGCAATCAGCCCCAGCATTTT.

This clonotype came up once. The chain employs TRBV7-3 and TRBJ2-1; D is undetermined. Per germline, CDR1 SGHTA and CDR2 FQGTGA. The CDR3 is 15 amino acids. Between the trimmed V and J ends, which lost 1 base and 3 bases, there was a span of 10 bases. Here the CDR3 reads CASSLIPGDYNEQFF. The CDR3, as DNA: TGTGCCAGCAGCTTAATCCCCGGCGACTACAATGAGCAGTTCTTC.

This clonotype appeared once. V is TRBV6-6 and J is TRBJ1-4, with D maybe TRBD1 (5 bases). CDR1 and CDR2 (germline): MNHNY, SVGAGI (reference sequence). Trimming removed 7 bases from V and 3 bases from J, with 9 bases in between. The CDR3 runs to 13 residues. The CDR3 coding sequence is TGTGCCAGCAAGGACAACGCTAATGAAAAACTGTTTTTT. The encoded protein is CASKDNANEKLFF.

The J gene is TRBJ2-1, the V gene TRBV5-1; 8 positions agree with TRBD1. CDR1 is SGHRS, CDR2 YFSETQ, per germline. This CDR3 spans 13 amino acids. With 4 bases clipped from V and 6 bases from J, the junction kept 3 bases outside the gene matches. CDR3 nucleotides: TGCGCCAGCAGCCCGGGACAGGTCAATGAGCAGTTCTTC. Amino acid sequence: CASSPGQVNEQFF. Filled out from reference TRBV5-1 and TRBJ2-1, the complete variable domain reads KAGVTQTPRYLIKTRGQQVTLSCSPISGHRSVSWYQQTPGQGLQFLFEYFSETQRNKGNFPGRFSGRQFSNSRSEMNVSTLELGDSALYLCASSPGQVNEQFFGPGTRLTVL.

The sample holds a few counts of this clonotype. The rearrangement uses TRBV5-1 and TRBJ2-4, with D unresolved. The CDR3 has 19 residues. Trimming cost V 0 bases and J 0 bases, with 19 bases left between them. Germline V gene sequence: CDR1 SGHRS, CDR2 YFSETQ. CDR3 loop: CASSLAPGQHQIAKNIQYF. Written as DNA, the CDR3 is TGCGCCAGCAGCTTGGCCCCTGGGCAGCACCAGATAGCCAAAAACATTCAGTACTTC. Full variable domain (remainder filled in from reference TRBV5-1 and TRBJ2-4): KAGVTQTPRYLIKTRGQQVTLSCSPISGHRSVSWYQQTPGQGLQFLFEYFSETQRNKGNFPGRFSGRQFSNSRSEMNVSTLELGDSALYLCASSLAPGQHQIAKNIQYFGAGTRLSVL.

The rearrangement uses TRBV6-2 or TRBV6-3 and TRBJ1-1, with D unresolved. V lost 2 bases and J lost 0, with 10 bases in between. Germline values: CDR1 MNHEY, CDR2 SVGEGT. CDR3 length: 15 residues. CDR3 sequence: CASSYVDGMNTEAFF. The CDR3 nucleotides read TGTGCCAGCAGTTACGTAGACGGCATGAACACTGAAGCTTTCTTT.

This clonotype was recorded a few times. The CDR3, as DNA: TGTGCCAGCAGCCAAGATCTGATCGGAAGCAAAAACATTCAGTACTTC. Amino acids: CASSQDLIGSKNIQYF. V gene TRBV4-2 combines with J gene TRBJ2-4; unclear D gene. Trimming cost V 0 bases and J 3 bases, with 12 bases left between them. The germline V gene has CDR1 LGHNA and CDR2 YNFKEQ. The CDR3 has 16 residues.